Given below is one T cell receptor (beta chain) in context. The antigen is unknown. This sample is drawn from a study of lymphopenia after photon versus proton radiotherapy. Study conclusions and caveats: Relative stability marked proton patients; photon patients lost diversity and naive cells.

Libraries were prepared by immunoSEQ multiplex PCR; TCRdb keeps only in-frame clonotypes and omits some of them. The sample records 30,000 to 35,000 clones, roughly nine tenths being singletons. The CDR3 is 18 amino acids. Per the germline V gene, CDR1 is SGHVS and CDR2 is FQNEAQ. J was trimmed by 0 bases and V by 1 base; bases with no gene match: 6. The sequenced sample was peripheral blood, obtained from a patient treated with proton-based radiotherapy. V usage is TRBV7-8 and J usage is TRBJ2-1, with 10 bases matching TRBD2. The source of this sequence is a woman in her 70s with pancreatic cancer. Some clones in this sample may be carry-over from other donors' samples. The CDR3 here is CASSLVVASGSSYNEQFF. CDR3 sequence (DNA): TGTGCCAGCAGCTTAGTCGTCGCTAGCGGGAGCTCCTACAATGAGCAGTTCTTC. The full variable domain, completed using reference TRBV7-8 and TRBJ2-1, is GAGVSQSPRYKVAKRGQDVALRCDPISGHVSLFWYQQALGQGPEFLTYFQNEAQLDKSGLPSDRFFAERPEGSVSTLKIQRTQQEDSAVYLCASSLVVASGSSYNEQFFGPGTRLTVL.